The following is a T cell receptor beta chain sequence with its context. Which antigen it targets is not known. One junction end does not reproduce the germline sequence, and a read error may be involved. According to the study, the label for this sample's treatment or condition signals: allogeneic hematopoietic cell transplantation with graft depleted of TCRalphabeta T cells and CD19 B cells. The children who served as transplant recipients had been given grafts of TCRalphabeta/CD19-depleted allogeneic hematopoietic cells. This sample was included in a study of T-cell reconstitution after alpha-beta-depleted transplantation in children listed by TCRdb under 2016. Concerning the study at large: T-cell immune reconstitution after TCRalphabeta/CD19-depleted allogeneic hematopoietic cell transplantation in children was quantitatively tracked in the study by means of TCR repertoire profiling. The paper as a whole reports these results and caveats: In some patients, the high TCRbeta diversity seen at day 60 was put down to recipient T cells and intrathymic progenitors that had survived conditioning. Over subsequent months, a decline in hyperexpanded clone frequencies was noted, and after one year, T-cell counts and TCRbeta diversity were mostly ascribed to newly produced T cells. About two months after transplant, the apparently early recovery of alphabetaT-cell counts reportedly depended on just several hundred clones that had expanded rapidly and came from non-depleted graft cells.

Libraries were built with PCR. Data came from an Illumina HiSeq 2500. TCR libraries were prepared with molecular barcoding, using unique molecular identifiers to normalize TCRbeta repertoire quantification. TCRdb trimmed the raw reads at Q25, called clones with MiXCR and kept productive beta chains. Identical CDR3 proteins give one entry, which carries the most common genes and DNA. In this sample the table shows roughly 310,000 distinct CDR3 sequences, roughly 21% of which occur a single time. 11% of the sample belongs to the ten largest clones. Including cysteine and phenylalanine, the CDR3 has 14 amino acids. The kept DNA is CDR3 alone, 42 bases in frame from the first base. In the germline V gene, CDR1 corresponds to MGHDK and CDR2 to SYGVNS.

This chain is built from TRBV25-1 and TRBJ1-1; TRBD1 is a possible D gene, resting on 5 matching bases. The sequencing here drew on PBMCs, mostly from graft donor cells, taken 180 days after TCRalphabeta/CD19-depleted stem cell transplant. This sequence originates from a male patient younger than 18 who had a stem cell transplant for acute lymphoblastic leukemia, so the T cells may come from the graft donor. In nucleotides, the sequence is TGTGTCAGCAGTGAATTGAGGGGGAACACTGAAGCTTTCTTT. Translated, this is CVSSELRGNTEAFF.